Below, 6 T cell receptor beta chains from the same sample are listed, as sequenced in a study of CD8+CD57+ T cells in acquired aplastic anemia. TCR beta VDJ and CDR3 profiling used genomic DNA as template. TCRdb passed the reads through MiXCR, listing each CDR3 protein once. The sample shows about 190,000 distinct CDR3 sequences, around 50% of them seen only once. Sequencing used sorted CD4+, CD8+, or CD8+CD57+ T cells (not recorded which) from PBMCs. The receptors were gathered from a human donor in good health, serving as a control.

In its sample, this clonotype was seen many times. The chain is built from TRBV19 and TRBJ2-2, with 8 positions matching TRBD1. Germline V gene sequence: CDR1 LNHDA, CDR2 SQIVND (reference sequence). The CDR3 loop spans 14 amino acids. V was pared by 3 bases and J by 6 bases, with 3 bases of the junction left unmatched. DNA of the CDR3: TGTGCCAGTAGTATCCAGGGGGCGGCCGGGGAGCTGTTTTTT. This encodes CASSIQGAAGELFF.

This clonotype was detected ten times or more. The rearrangement links TRBV9 to TRBJ2-6; a possible D gene is TRBD1 (6 bases). This CDR3 has 17 residues. The V end lost 0 bases, the J end lost 4 bases, and 14 bases lay between the germline ends. Germline CDR1 and CDR2: SGDLS and YYNGEE. DNA of the CDR3: TGTGCCAGCAGCGTAGGATTACAGGGTACAGGGGCCAACGTCCTGACTTTC. The encoded protein is CASSVGLQGTGANVLTF. Complete variable domain (other parts from reference TRBV9 and TRBJ2-6): DSGVTQTPKHLITATGQRVTLRCSPRSGDLSVYWYQQSLDQGLQFLIQYYNGEERAKGNILERFSAQQFPDLHSELNLSSLELGDSALYFCASSVGLQGTGANVLTFGAGSRLTVL.

This clonotype was detected a few times. The CDR3 here is CASSYRRQGDYGYTF. DNA of the CDR3: TGTGCCAGCAGTTACCGAAGACAGGGGGACTATGGCTACACCTTC. V and J are TRBV6-6 and TRBJ1-2, with TRBD1 matching 9 bases. The CDR3 sequence is 15 residues long. V lost 2 bases to trimming and J lost 3 bases; unmatched junction nucleotides: 4. Germline V gene data show CDR1 as MNHNY and CDR2 as SVGAGI (reference sequence).

The rearrangement joins TRBV27 to TRBJ2-7, with 7 bases fitting TRBD1. Losses at the gene ends were 0 bases for V and 3 bases for J; bases not matched to a gene: 5. CDR1 and CDR2 (germline): MNHEY, SMNVEV (reference sequence). CDR3 size: 15 residues. DNA of the CDR3: TGTGCCAGCAGTTTATCCAGGACAGGCTACTACGAGCAGTACTTC. Translation gives CASSLSRTGYYEQYF.

The chain has TRBV15 and TRBJ2-3; 8 bases line up with TRBD1. The J segment lost 6 bases and the V segment lost 0 bases, leaving 14 bases of the junction unmatched. CDR1 is LNHNV, CDR2 YYDKDF, per germline (reference sequence). The CDR3 is 18 amino acids. CDR3: CATSRDAPDGTGGDTQYF. In DNA form, the CDR3 reads TGTGCCACCAGCAGAGATGCTCCGGACGGGACAGGTGGTGATACGCAGTATTTT.

This clonotype was counted at least ten times. The chain employs TRBV5-5 and TRBJ2-5; D remains ambiguous. Trimming took off 0 bases at V and 0 bases at J, with 15 bases between the two ends. The CDR3 has 17 residues. CDR1 and CDR2 (germline): SGHKS, YYEKEE (reference sequence). The DNA of the CDR3 is TGTGCCAGCAGCTTGGGTTGGGATGCTTGGTACCAAGAGACCCAGTACTTC. Translated: CASSLGWDAWYQETQYF.